A selection of T cell receptor beta chains follows, all from one sample in a study of OX40 agonist ivuxolimab in advanced cancers. Clones were sequenced by immunoSEQ multiplex PCR, and TCRdb holds only the in-frame ones, with some missing. This table holds about 96,000 clones, roughly 80% found once. The sample here was CD4+ or CD8+ T cells sorted from blood, taken in a trial of the OX40 agonist ivuxolimab. The source is an adult with an advanced solid tumor such as melanoma, head and neck, liver or kidney cancer. Each CDR3 is given without its conserved first and last residue. D genes are given only for firm matches.

d_gene	v_gene	j_gene	CDR3aa
.	TRBV10-3	TRBJ2-7	AISEAASAHYEQY
TRBD1	TRBV19	TRBJ2-2	ASSTRGLGELF
.	TRBV7-9	TRBJ2-1	ASSPWAVREQF
.	TRBV18	TRBJ1-2	ASSGDTNYGYT
.	TRBV7-8	TRBJ1-5	ASSLTLPGAGNQPQH
TRBD2	TRBV18	TRBJ2-3	ASSGTSGTSTDTQY
.	TRBV5-6	TRBJ2-6	ASSQTRSGANVLT
.	TRBV5-8	TRBJ2-5	ASSLKQLETQY
.	TRBV9	TRBJ2-7	ASSAGDRPYEQY
.	TRBV5-1	TRBJ1-4	ASSSRDTSEKLF